The present entry profiles one T cell receptor beta chain with its context. Its target is not known. Germline V gene lookup returns CDR1 SGHDT and CDR2 YYEEEE. V shed 0 bases and J 0 bases; nucleotides not matched to a gene: 11. The CDR3 loop spans 18 amino acids. The data were obtained in a study of cytomegalovirus exposure and HLA in healthy donors. Findings of the study overall: Most TCRs appeared rarely, but some public TCRs recurred in many donors.

The primer mix had 60 Vbeta and 13 Jbeta primers. Assay: immunoSEQ multiplex PCR; the TCRdb copy retains only in-frame clones and omits some. Of 110,000 to 150,000 clones in the sample, roughly 80% are singletons; the top ten hold 4% to 4.5%. The study sampled nominally healthy donors, though unrecorded immune exposures were likely. The chain links TRBV5-6 to TRBJ2-5; 7 bases fit TRBD2. This clonotype was obtained from a woman between 40 and 50 years old in good health and CMV-seropositive. The specimen sequenced was PBMCs. The CDR3 DNA reads as TGTGCCAGCAGCTTGGGAGCCCGCGCTAGCGGTTACCAAGAGACCCAGTACTTC. This codes for CASSLGARASGYQETQYF.